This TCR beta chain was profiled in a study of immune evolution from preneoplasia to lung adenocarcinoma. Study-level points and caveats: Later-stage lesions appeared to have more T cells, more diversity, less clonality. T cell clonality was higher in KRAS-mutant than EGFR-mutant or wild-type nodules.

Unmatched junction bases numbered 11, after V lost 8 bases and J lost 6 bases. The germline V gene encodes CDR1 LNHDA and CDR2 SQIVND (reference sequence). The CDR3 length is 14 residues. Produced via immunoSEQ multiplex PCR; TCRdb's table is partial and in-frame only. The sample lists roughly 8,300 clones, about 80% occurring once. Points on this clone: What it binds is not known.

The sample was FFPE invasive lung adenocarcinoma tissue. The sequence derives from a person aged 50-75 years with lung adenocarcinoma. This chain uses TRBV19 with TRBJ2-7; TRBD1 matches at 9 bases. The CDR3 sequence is CASAKQGAGAEQYF. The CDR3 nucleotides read TGTGCCAGTGCGAAACAGGGGGCGGGGGCCGAGCAGTACTTC.